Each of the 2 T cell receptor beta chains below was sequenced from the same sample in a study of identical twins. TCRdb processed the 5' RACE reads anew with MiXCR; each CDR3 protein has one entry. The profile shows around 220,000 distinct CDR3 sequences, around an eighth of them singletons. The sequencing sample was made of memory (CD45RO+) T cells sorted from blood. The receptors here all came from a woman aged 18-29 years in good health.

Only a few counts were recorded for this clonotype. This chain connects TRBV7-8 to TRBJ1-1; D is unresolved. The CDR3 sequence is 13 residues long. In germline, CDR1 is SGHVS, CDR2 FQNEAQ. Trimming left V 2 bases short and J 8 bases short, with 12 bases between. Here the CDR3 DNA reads TGTGCCAGCAGCTTAATCGGGGTCGGGGAAGCTTTCTTT. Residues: CASSLIGVGEAFF. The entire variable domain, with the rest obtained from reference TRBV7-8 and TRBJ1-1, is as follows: GAGVSQSPRYKVAKRGQDVALRCDPISGHVSLFWYQQALGQGPEFLTYFQNEAQLDKSGLPSDRFFAERPEGSVSTLKIQRTQQEDSAVYLCASSLIGVGEAFFGQGTRLTVV.

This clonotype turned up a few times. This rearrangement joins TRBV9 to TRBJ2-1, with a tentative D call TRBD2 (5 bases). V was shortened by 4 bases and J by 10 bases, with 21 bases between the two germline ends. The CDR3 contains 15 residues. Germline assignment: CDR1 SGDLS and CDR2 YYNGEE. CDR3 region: CASSRGAAQAGEQFF. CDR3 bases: TGTGCCAGCAGCCGCGGAGCGGCTCAGGCTGGCGAGCAGTTCTTC.